This is a list of T cell receptor beta chains from one sample in a study of lymphopenia after photon versus proton radiotherapy. Data came from immunoSEQ multiplex PCR; TCRdb stores just in-frame clones and leaves some out. Of 25,000 to 30,000 clones listed, roughly 89% were seen once; the top ten hold around 47%. The sample in question was peripheral blood, obtained from a patient treated with proton-based radiotherapy. Receptor source: a woman between 55 and 75 years old with cholangiocarcinoma. Some clones in this sample may be carry-over from other donors' samples. The CDR3 runs from the conserved cysteine through the conserved F or W. A D gene is named only where the DNA matches it firmly. Part of the rows lack a size; the others show once, few, many or a class for expanded clones.

V	size	D	J	DNA	CDR3
TRBV6-5	few	-	TRBJ2-7	TGTGCCAGCAGTTTAGACAGGACCTACGAGCAGTACTTC	CASSLDRTYEQYF
TRBV7-7	-	TRBD1	TRBJ2-2	TGTGCTAGCAGCCCAACAACAGGGGACGGGACCGGGGAGCTGTTTTTT	CASSPTTGDGTGELFF
TRBV5-1	-	TRBD1	TRBJ1-4	TGCGCCAGCAGCTTCGGGGACAGACTTAATGAAAAACTGTTTTTT	CASSFGDRLNEKLFF
TRBV29-1	-	TRBD1	TRBJ1-4	TGCAGCGCCGGGACAGGGGGTGAAAAACTGTTTTTT	CSAGTGGEKLFF
TRBV7-2	-	-	TRBJ1-5	TGTGCCAGCAGCACGCACAGGGTACGCAATCAGCCCCAGCATTTT	CASSTHRVRNQPQHF
TRBV27	-	-	TRBJ2-5	TGTGCCAGCAGAGTCCCTCCGGCGGGGACCCAGTACTTC	CASRVPPAGTQYF
TRBV6-5	-	-	TRBJ1-2	TGTGCCAGCACTCCACTGACAGGTGCTAACTATGGCTACACCTTC	CASTPLTGANYGYTF
TRBV7-6	many	-	TRBJ2-7	TGTGCCAGCAGCCCTGGGCCGAACTACGAGCAGTACTTC	CASSPGPNYEQYF
TRBV1	-	-	TRBJ2-2	TGCACCAGCAGCCGACGGACTAGCGGGAGCTCCGGGGAGCTGTTTTTT	CTSSRRTSGSSGELFF
TRBV7-8	-	-	TRBJ2-5	TGTGCCAGCAGATTCGGACAGGCTCTCCCCGGGGGGACCCAGTACTTC	CASRFGQALPGGTQYF
TRBV19	-	-	TRBJ2-1	TGTGCCAGTAGTATAGCAGGCCAGAAGGGTGAGCAGTTCTTC	CASSIAGQKGEQFF
TRBV5-1	-	-	TRBJ1-1	TGCGCCAGCAGCCCCCAGGGACAGAACACTGAAGCTTTCTTT	CASSPQGQNTEAFF
TRBV25-1	-	-	TRBJ2-7	TGTGCCAGCAGTCCCCGGGACGGAGTTCTGTACGAGCAGTACTTC	CASSPRDGVLYEQYF
TRBV15	once	TRBD2	TRBJ2-7	TGTGCCACCAGCAGAAGCGGGACCTACGAGCAGTACTTC	CATSRSGTYEQYF
TRBV4-2	-	-	TRBJ1-1	TGTGCCAGCAGGCACACAGGGTCCTCTGAAGCTTTCTTT	CASRHTGSSEAFF
TRBV5-5	-	-	TRBJ2-2	TGTGCCAGCGGTCGGGCCTACACCGGGGAGCTGTTTTTT	CASGRAYTGELFF
TRBV9	-	TRBD2	TRBJ2-1	TGTGCCAGCAGCGTAGACGGGGGGTACAATGAGCAGTTCTTC	CASSVDGGYNEQFF
TRBV18	once	-	TRBJ2-7	TGTGCCAGCTCACTTTTGGCGGAGCAGTACTTC	CASSLLAEQYF
TRBV13	-	TRBD2	TRBJ2-3	TGTGCCAGCAGCTTAGGAGGGACTAGCGGGGGTTTCACAGATACGCAGTATTTT	CASSLGGTSGGFTDTQYF
TRBV7-2	-	TRBD1	TRBJ2-1	TGTGCCAGCAGCTCCCCGTTCGGGACAGCTGGGAATGAGCAGTTCTTC	CASSSPFGTAGNEQFF
TRBV11-3	-	TRBD1	TRBJ2-7	TGTGCCAGCAGCTTGATAGGGGGCCACGAGCAGTACTTC	CASSLIGGHEQYF
TRBV9	few	-	TRBJ2-7	TGTGCCAGCAGCGTAGGACTGTGGGGCTACGAGCAGTACTTC	CASSVGLWGYEQYF
TRBV6-1	-	-	TRBJ1-2	TGTGCCAGCAGTGAAGTTGGGGGCAGGAATAACTATGGCTACACCTTC	CASSEVGGRNNYGYTF
TRBV18	-	-	TRBJ1-1	TGTGCCAGCTCACCACGTTGGGGGGAGGGCACTGAAGCTTTCTTT	CASSPRWGEGTEAFF
TRBV18	few	-	TRBJ1-2	TGTGCCAGCTCACCATCCCCTCGAGACTATGGCTACACCTTC	CASSPSPRDYGYTF
TRBV5-1	-	-	TRBJ1-5	TGCGCCAGCAGCTTGGGTGGGGTTGGGTTTGGGAATCAGCCCCAGCATTTT	CASSLGGVGFGNQPQHF
TRBV5-1	-	TRBD1	TRBJ1-5	TGCGCCAGCAGGAGGGACAGCGATAGCAATCAGCCCCAGCATTTT	CASRRDSDSNQPQHF
TRBV13	-	-	TRBJ1-3	TGTGCCAGCAGCTTGACAGACTTTTCTGGAAACACCATATATTTT	CASSLTDFSGNTIYF
TRBV4-3	-	-	TRBJ2-3	TGCGCCAGCAGCCAATTTTCAGGAGTCGGCACAGATACGCAGTATTTT	CASSQFSGVGTDTQYF
TRBV7-3	few	-	TRBJ2-7	TGTGCCAGCAGCTCCCGGGTAGGGCAAGGCAGCGAGCAGTACTTC	CASSSRVGQGSEQYF
TRBV6-5	-	-	TRBJ1-1	TGTGCCAGCAGTTATCTATTACAGAGGAACACTGAAGCTTTCTTT	CASSYLLQRNTEAFF
TRBV6-5	-	TRBD2	TRBJ2-1	TGTGCCAGCAGCTCCGGGACTAACTACAATGAGCAGTTCTTC	CASSSGTNYNEQFF
TRBV27	once	TRBD2	TRBJ2-1	TGTGCCAGCAGTTCCACCCGGGCGGGAGGGCGTAGCAATGAGCAGTTCTTC	CASSSTRAGGRSNEQFF
TRBV4-1	once	-	TRBJ2-4	TGCGCCAGCAGCCAAGTGGACAACCCAACAAACATTCAGTACTTC	CASSQVDNPTNIQYF
TRBV27	-	TRBD1	TRBJ1-5	TGTGCCAGCAGTAAAAGACAGGGATCTCAGCCCCAGCATTTT	CASSKRQGSQPQHF
TRBV5-4	-	TRBD1	TRBJ2-2	TGTGCCAGCAGGAACGGACAGGGGGAGAGGACCGGGGAGCTGTTTTTT	CASRNGQGERTGELFF
TRBV21-1	-	-	TRBJ1-5	TGTGCCAGCAGCACTCGGACAGATAGCAATCAGCCCCAGCATTTT	CASSTRTDSNQPQHF
TRBV27	-	-	TRBJ2-4	TGTGCCAGCAGTCTACGGTCGTTAGCCAAAAACATTCAGTACTTC	CASSLRSLAKNIQYF
TRBV4-3	-	-	TRBJ2-2	TGCGCCAGCAGCCAAGATCTGGATCGGAACACCGGGGAGCTGTTTTTT	CASSQDLDRNTGELFF
TRBV13	-	-	TRBJ2-7	TGTGCCAGCAGCTCACGAAACCGCGGGACATCGTACGAGCAGTACTTC	CASSSRNRGTSYEQYF
TRBV20-1	-	TRBD2	TRBJ2-7	TGCAGTGCCTGGACTAGCGGCTCTCAGTACTTC	CSAWTSGSQYF
TRBV4-3	-	TRBD1	TRBJ2-5	TGCGCCAGCAGCCAAAACCGGGACAGGGGTGGGGAGACCCAGTACTTC	CASSQNRDRGGETQYF
TRBV7-2	-	-	TRBJ2-1	TGTGCCAGCAGCTTAGGGGGTTCGGGGGGCCGACCCCAGTTCTTC	CASSLGGSGGRPQFF
TRBV12-5	-	-	TRBJ2-6	TGTGCTAGTGTTCAGGGGTCTGCCAACGTCCTGACTTTC	CASVQGSANVLTF
TRBV7-2	-	-	TRBJ2-3	TGTGCCAGCAGCCAAGAAAACACAGATACGCAGTATTTT	CASSQENTDTQYF
TRBV20-1	once	-	TRBJ1-1	TGCAGTGCGACGTACACTGAAGCTTTCTTT	CSATYTEAFF
TRBV19	-	TRBD2	TRBJ2-1	TGTGCCAGTAGTGGGGCTAGCGGGTCGTATAAGCAGTTCTTC	CASSGASGSYKQFF
TRBV30	-	-	TRBJ2-2	TGTGCCTGGAGAAAGAAACCGAACACCGGGGAGCTGTTTTTT	CAWRKKPNTGELFF
TRBV15	few	-	TRBJ1-5	TGTGCCACCAGCAGAGATCGGGCAGAACGTCAGCCCCAGCATTTT	CATSRDRAERQPQHF
TRBV5-1	-	TRBD2	TRBJ2-5	TGCGCCAGCAGCCGTGGACTAGCGGAAGAGACCCAGTACTTC	CASSRGLAEETQYF
TRBV10-3	-	-	TRBJ1-2	TGTGCCATCAGCAGTGACGGGGAAGGAGGCTACACCTTC	CAISSDGEGGYTF
TRBV11-2	-	-	TRBJ2-7	TGTGCCAGCAGCCTGGGTGGTTGCGAGCAGTACTTC	CASSLGGCEQYF